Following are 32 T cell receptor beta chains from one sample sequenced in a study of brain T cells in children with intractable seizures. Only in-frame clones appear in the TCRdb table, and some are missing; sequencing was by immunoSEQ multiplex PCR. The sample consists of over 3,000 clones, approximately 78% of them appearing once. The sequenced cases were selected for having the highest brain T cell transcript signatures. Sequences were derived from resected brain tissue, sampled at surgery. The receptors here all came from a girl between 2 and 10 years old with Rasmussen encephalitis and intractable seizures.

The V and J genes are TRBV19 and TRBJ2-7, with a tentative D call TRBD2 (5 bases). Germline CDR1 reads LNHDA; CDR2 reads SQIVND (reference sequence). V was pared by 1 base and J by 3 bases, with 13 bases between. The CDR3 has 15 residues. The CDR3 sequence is CASSIGIGRVYEQYF. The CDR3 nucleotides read TGTGCCAGTAGTATAGGGATAGGGAGAGTCTACGAGCAGTACTTC.

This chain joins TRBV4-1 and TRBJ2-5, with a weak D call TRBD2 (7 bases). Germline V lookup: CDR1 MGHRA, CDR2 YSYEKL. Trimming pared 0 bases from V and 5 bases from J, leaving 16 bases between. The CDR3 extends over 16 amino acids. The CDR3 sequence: CASSQDGQGRVETQYF. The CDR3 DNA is TGCGCCAGCAGCCAAGACGGTCAGGGGAGGGTGGAGACCCAGTACTTC.

The CDR3 reads CASSLAGNEKLFF. The DNA of the CDR3 is TGTGCCAGCAGCTTGGCAGGGAACGAAAAACTGTTTTTT. The chain joins TRBV5-4 to TRBJ1-4; D may be TRBD1 (5 bases). Trimming cost V 0 bases and J 8 bases, with 8 bases left between them. Germline CDR1 and CDR2: SGHNT and YYREEE (reference sequence). The CDR3 is 13 residues long. Combining the CDR3 with reference TRBV5-4 and TRBJ1-4 gives the whole variable domain ETGVTQSPTHLIKTRGQQVTLRCSSQSGHNTVSWYQQALGQGPQFIFQYYREEENGRGNFPPRFSGLQFPNYSSELNVNALELDDSALYLCASSLAGNEKLFFGSGTQLSVL.

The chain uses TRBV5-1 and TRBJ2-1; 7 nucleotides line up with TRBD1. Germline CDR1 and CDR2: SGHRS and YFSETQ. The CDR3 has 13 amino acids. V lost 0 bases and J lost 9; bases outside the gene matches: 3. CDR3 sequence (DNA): TGCGCCAGCAGCTTGGATGCAGGGGGTGAGCAGTTCTTC. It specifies CASSLDAGGEQFF.

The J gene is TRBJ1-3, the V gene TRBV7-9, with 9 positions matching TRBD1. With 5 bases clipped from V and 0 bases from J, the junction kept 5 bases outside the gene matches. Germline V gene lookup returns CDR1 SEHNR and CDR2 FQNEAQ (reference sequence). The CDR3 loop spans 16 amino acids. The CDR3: CASSRRQGDSGNTIYF. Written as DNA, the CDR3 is TGTGCCAGCAGCCGCCGACAGGGGGACTCTGGAAACACCATATATTTT. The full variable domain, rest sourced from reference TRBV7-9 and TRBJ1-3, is DTGVSQNPRHKITKRGQNVTFRCDPISEHNRLYWYRQTLGQGPEFLTYFQNEAQLEKSRLLSDRFSAERPKGSFSTLEIQRTEQGDSAMYLCASSRRQGDSGNTIYFGEGSWLTVV.

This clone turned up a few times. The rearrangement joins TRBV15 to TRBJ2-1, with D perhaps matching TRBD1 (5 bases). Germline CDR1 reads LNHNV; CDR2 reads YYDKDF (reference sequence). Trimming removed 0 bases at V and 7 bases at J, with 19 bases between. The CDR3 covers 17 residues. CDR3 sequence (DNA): TGTGCCACCAGCAGAGATACCGGTTCCTCTAGGGGTAATGAGCAGTTCTTC. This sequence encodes CATSRDTGSSRGNEQFF.

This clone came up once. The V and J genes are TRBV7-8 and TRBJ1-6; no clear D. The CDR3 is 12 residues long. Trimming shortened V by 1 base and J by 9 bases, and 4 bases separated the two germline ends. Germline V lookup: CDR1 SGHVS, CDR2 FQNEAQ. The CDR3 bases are TGTGCCAGCAGCTTAGGTGTTTCACCCCTCCACTTT. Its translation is CASSLGVSPLHF.

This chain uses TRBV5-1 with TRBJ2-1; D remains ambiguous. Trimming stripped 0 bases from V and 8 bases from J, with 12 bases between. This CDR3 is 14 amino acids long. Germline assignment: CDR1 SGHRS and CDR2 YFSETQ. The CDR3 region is CASSLAVVRDEQFF. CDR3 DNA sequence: TGCGCCAGCAGCTTGGCGGTAGTTCGTGATGAGCAGTTCTTC.

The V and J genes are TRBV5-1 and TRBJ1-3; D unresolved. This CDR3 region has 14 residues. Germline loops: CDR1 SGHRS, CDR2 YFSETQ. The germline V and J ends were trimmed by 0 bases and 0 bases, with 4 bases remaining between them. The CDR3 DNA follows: TGCGCCAGCAGCTTGGGACACTCTGGAAACACCATATATTTT. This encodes CASSLGHSGNTIYF.

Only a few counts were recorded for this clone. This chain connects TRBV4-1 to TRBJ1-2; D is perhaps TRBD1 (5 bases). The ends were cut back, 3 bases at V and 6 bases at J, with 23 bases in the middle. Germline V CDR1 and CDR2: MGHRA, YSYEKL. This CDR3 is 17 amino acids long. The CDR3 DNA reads TGCGCCAGCAGCCATAGGGGAGTCGCCACGGGAGTAAATGGCTACACCTTC. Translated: CASSHRGVATGVNGYTF.

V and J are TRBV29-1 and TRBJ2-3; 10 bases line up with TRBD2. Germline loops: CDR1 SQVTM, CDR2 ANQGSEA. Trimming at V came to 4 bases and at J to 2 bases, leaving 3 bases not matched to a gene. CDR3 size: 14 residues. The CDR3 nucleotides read TGCAGCGTTGGGACTAGCGGAGTCACAGATACGCAGTATTTT. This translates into CSVGTSGVTDTQYF.

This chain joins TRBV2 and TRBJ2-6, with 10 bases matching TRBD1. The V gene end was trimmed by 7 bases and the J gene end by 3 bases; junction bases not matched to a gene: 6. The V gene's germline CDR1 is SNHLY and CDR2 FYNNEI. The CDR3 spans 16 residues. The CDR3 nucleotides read TGTGCCAGCATCTTCGGGACAGGGGTTGGGGCCAACGTCCTGACTTTC. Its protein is CASIFGTGVGANVLTF.

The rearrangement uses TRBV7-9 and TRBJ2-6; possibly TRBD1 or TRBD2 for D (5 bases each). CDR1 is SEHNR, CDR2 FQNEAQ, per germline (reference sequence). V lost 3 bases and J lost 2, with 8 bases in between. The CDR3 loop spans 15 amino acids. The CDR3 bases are TGTGCCAGCAGCTTTGGGGGTACTGGGGCCAACGTCCTGACTTTC. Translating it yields CASSFGGTGANVLTF.

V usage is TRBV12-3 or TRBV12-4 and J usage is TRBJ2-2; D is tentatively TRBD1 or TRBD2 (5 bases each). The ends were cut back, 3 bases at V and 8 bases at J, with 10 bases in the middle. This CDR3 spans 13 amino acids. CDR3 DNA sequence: TGTGCCAGCAGTTTTACGGGGCTTGGGGAGCTGTTTTTT. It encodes CASSFTGLGELFF.

DNA of the CDR3: TGTGCCAGCAGTGAATTCCGGACAGGGGGAAGTCAGCCCCAGCATTTT. Amino acid sequence: CASSEFRTGGSQPQHF. This chain uses TRBV2 with TRBJ1-5; 10 nucleotides match TRBD1. This CDR3 comprises 16 residues. Germline assignment: CDR1 SNHLY and CDR2 FYNNEI. J lost 6 bases, V lost 2 bases, and 7 bases had no gene match.

This CDR3 is CASSFADAYEQYF. DNA for the CDR3: TGTGCCAGCAGTTTCGCAGACGCCTACGAGCAGTACTTC. The V and J genes are TRBV27 and TRBJ2-7; D uncertain. There are 13 residues in the CDR3. The V end lost 3 bases, the J end lost 2 bases, and 8 bases lay between the germline ends. The germline V gene encodes CDR1 MNHEY and CDR2 SMNVEV (reference sequence).

The CDR3 region is CASSTGGYGAFF. CDR3 nucleotides: TGCGCCAGCAGTACTGGAGGGTATGGAGCTTTCTTT. This chain links TRBV10-1 with TRBJ1-1; D uncertain. V was clipped by 5 bases and J by 10 bases, with 14 bases between them. Germline loops: CDR1 WNHNN, CDR2 SYGVQD (reference sequence). CDR3 length: 12 amino acids.

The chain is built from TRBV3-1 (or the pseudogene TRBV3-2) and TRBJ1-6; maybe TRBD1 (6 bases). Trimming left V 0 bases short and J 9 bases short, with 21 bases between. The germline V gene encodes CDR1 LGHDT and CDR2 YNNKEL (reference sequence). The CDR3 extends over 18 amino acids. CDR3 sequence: CASSQDLTGPKMGSPLHF. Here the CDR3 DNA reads TGTGCCAGCAGCCAAGATCTAACAGGGCCCAAAATGGGTTCACCCCTCCACTTT.

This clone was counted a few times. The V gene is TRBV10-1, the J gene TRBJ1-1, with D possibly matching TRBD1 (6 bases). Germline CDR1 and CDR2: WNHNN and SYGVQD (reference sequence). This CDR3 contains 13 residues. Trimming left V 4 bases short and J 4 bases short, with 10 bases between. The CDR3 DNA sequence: TGCGCCAGCAGTGGTAGGGGGAGCACTGAAGCTTTCTTT. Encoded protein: CASSGRGSTEAFF.

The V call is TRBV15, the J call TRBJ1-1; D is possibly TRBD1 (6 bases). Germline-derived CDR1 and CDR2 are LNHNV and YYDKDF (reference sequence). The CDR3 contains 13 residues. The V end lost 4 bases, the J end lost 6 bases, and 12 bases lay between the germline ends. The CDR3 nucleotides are TGTGCCACCAGCATAATCAGGGGATCTGAAGCTTTCTTT. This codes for CATSIIRGSEAFF. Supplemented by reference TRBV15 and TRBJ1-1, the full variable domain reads DAMVIQNPRYQVTQFGKPVTLSCSQTLNHNVMYWYQQKSSQAPKLLFHYYDKDFNNEADTPDNFQSRRPNTSFCFLDIRSPGLGDTAMYLCATSIIRGSEAFFGQGTRLTVV.

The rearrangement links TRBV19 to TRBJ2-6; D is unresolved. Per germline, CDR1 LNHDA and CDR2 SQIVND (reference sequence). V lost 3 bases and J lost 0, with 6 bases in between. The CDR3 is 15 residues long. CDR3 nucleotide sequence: TGTGCCAGTAGTATTGCAGTCTCTGGGGCCAACGTCCTGACTTTC. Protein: CASSIAVSGANVLTF.

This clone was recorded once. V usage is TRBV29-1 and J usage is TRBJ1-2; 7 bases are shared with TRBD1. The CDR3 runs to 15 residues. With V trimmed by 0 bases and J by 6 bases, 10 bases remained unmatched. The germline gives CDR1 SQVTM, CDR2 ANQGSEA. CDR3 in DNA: TGCAGCGTTGAAGATCCGGTGACAGGGAGGCATGGCTACACCTTC. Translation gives CSVEDPVTGRHGYTF.

This chain's CDR3 is CASSLDDNEQFF. CDR3 DNA sequence: TGTGCCAGCAGCTTAGATGACAATGAGCAGTTCTTC. The chain links TRBV7-9 to TRBJ2-1; D call uncertain. The V end was cut by 1 base, the J end by 5 bases, with 3 bases between. The CDR3 runs to 12 residues. CDR1 and CDR2 (germline): SEHNR, FQNEAQ (reference sequence).

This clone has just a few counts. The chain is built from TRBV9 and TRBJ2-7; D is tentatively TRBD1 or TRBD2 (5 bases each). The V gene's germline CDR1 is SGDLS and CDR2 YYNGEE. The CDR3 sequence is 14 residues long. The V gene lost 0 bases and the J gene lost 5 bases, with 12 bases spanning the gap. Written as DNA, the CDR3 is TGTGCCAGCAGCGTAGCTTTGGGGGTCCACGAGCAGTACTTC. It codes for CASSVALGVHEQYF. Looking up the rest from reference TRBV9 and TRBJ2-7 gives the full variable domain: DSGVTQTPKHLITATGQRVTLRCSPRSGDLSVYWYQQSLDQGLQFLIQYYNGEERAKGNILERFSAQQFPDLHSELNLSSLELGDSALYFCASSVALGVHEQYFGPGTRLTVT.

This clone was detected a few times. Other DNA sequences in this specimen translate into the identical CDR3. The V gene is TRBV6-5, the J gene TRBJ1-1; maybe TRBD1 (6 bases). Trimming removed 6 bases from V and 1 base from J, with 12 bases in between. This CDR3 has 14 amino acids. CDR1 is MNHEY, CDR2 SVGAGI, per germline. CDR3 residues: CASSLVGGNTEAFF. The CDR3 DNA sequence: TGTGCCAGCAGCCTCGTAGGGGGGAACACTGAAGCTTTCTTT.

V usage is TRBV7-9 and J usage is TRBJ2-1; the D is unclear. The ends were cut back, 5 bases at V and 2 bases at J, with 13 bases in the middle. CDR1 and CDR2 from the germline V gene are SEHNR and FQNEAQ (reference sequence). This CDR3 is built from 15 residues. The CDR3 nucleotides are TGTGCCAGCAGCCCCAGCGAGACTGCCTACAATGAGCAGTTCTTC. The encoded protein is CASSPSETAYNEQFF.

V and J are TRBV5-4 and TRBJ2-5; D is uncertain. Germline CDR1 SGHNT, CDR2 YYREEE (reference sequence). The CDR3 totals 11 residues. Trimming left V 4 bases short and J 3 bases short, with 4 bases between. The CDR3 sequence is CASSREETQYF. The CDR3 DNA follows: TGTGCCAGCAGCAGGGAAGAGACCCAGTACTTC.

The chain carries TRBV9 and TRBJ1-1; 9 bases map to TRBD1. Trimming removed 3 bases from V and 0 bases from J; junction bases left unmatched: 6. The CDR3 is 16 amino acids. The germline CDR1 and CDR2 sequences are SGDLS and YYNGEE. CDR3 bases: TGTGCCAGCAGCGACGGACAGGGGCTTTTGAACACTGAAGCTTTCTTT. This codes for CASSDGQGLLNTEAFF.

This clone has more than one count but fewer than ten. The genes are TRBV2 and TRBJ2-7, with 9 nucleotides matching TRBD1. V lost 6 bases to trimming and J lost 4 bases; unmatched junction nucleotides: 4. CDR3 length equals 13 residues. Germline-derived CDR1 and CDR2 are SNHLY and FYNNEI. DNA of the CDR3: TGTGCCAGCAGGGACAGGGGACGGTACGAGCAGTACTTC. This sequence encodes CASRDRGRYEQYF.

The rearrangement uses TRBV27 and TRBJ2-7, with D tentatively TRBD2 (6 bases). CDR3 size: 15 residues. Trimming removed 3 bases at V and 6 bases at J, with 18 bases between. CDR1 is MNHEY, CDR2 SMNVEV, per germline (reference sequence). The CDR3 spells CASSLGTGTHREQYF. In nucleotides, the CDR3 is TGTGCCAGCAGTTTGGGAACCGGGACTCATCGCGAGCAGTACTTC.

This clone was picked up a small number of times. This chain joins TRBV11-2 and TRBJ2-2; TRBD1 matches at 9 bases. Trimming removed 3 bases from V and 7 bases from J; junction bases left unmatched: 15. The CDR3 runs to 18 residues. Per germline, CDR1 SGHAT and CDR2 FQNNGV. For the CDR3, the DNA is TGTGCCAGCAGCTTGCCCTACAGGGGGCGCCCCGAGGTCGGGGAGCTGTTTTTT. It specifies CASSLPYRGRPEVGELFF.

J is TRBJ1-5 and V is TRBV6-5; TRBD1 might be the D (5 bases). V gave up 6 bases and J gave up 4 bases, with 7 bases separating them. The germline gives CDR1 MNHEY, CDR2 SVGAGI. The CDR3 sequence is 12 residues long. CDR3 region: CASRAGNQPQHF. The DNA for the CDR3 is TGTGCCAGCAGGGCAGGGAATCAGCCCCAGCATTTT.